Described below is a single T cell receptor (beta chain) sequence and its context. These data are taken from a study of T cells in Graves' hyperthyroidism and ophthalmopathy. The length of the CDR3 is 17 residues. The germline V gene has CDR1 SGHVS and CDR2 FQNEAQ. V lost 5 bases to trimming and J lost 1 base, with 18 bases between them. The CDR3 regions of TCR beta were amplified from RNA transcripts. TCR CDR3 regions were first amplified by RT-PCR with HTBI primers. TCRdb reanalysed the multiplex PCR reads using MiXCR and keeps one entry per CDR3 protein. The sample includes hundreds of thousands of distinct CDR3 sequences, roughly 45% of them seen just once.

The material sequenced was peripheral blood or thyroid tissue (not recorded which). The chain combines TRBV7-8 with TRBJ1-5; possibly TRBD1 for D (5 bases). This TCR was sampled from an adult man with Graves' disease, either hyperthyroidism or ophthalmopathy (not recorded which). The CDR3 loop is CASSEAAGQASNQPQHF. CDR3 nucleotide sequence: TGTGCCAGCAGCGAAGCGGCAGGGCAGGCGAGCAATCAGCCCCAGCATTTT. The full variable domain, completed using reference TRBV7-8 and TRBJ1-5, is GAGVSQSPRYKVAKRGQDVALRCDPISGHVSLFWYQQALGQGPEFLTYFQNEAQLDKSGLPSDRFFAERPEGSVSTLKIQRTQQEDSAVYLCASSEAAGQASNQPQHFGDGTRLSIL.